This record concerns one T cell receptor (beta chain) sequence. The sample comes from a study of blood T cell repertoires in COVID-19. Trimming took 4 bases from V and 9 from J, leaving 8 bases between them. This CDR3 is built from 12 residues. Germline assignment: CDR1 SGHDT and CDR2 YYEEEE. Sequenced by immunoSEQ multiplex PCR; TCRdb stores in-frame clones only, minus some. The table has 350,000 to 450,000 clones, 89% seen once. The receptor comes from a woman in her 30s who had recovered from COVID-19. Sample: PBMCs or T cells enriched from blood (not recorded which). This chain uses TRBV5-6 with TRBJ1-6; maybe TRBD1 (5 bases). Written as DNA, the CDR3 is TGTGCCAGCAGCAAAGGGGTTTCACCCCTCCACTTT. It yields the protein CASSKGVSPLHF. Using reference TRBV5-6 and TRBJ1-6 for the parts outside the CDR3, the full variable domain is DAGVTQSPTHLIKTRGQQVTLRCSPKSGHDTVSWYQQALGQGPQFIFQYYEEEERQRGNFPDRFSGHQFPNYSSELNVNALLLGDSALYLCASSKGVSPLHFGNGTRLTVT.